This passage covers 4 T cell receptor beta chains from one sample sequenced in a study of blood T cell repertoires in COVID-19 (dated by TCRdb to 2018 to 2020). Library preparation was by the immunoSEQ multiplex PCR assay. Imported from immuneACCESS, the table was reduced by TCRdb to in-frame sequences with V and J called. These copies leave out some clones; in studies compared against another copy, an unresolved V gene accounts for under half, and the cause of the remainder is not known. A total of hundreds of thousands of clones appear in this sample, 70% to 90% of them only once. Roughly 8.3% of the sample is held by the ten biggest clonotypes. The source material was peripheral blood. These receptors all stem from a woman aged 50 to 60 with COVID-19, enrolled during active disease.

The chain combines TRBV7-9 with TRBJ1-3; the D gene is possibly TRBD1 (5 bases). Germline V gives CDR1 SEHNR, CDR2 FQNEAQ (reference sequence). Trimming removed 6 bases from V and 0 bases from J, with 18 bases in between. The CDR3 covers 17 residues. DNA of the CDR3: TGTGCCAGCAGAGGAGGGGACCAACGGAACTCTGGAAACACCATATATTTT. Translation: CASRGGDQRNSGNTIYF.

A few counts support this clone. The chain is built from TRBV10-2 and TRBJ2-3; D ambiguous. V shed 10 bases and J shed 1 base, with 15 bases lying between them. This CDR3 comprises 14 residues. Germline-derived CDR1 and CDR2 are WSHSY and SAAADI. The CDR3 reads CATLTPLGTDTQYF. CDR3 coding DNA: TGCGCCACCTTGACACCCTTAGGCACAGATACGCAGTATTTT.

The rearrangement joins TRBV5-5 to TRBJ2-7, with D maybe TRBD2 (5 bases). The length of the CDR3 is 13 residues. Germline V gene data show CDR1 as SGHKS and CDR2 as YYEKEE (reference sequence). The V end lost 2 bases, the J end lost 3 bases, and 9 bases lay between the germline ends. The DNA for the CDR3 is TGTGCCAGCAGCTTTCCTGGAGGCTACGAGCAGTACTTC. Its translation is CASSFPGGYEQYF.

CDR3 nucleotide sequence: TGTGCCAGCAGTTTCGCCGGGACAGGGGCAGGAAACACCATATATTTT. Translated: CASSFAGTGAGNTIYF. The gene calls are TRBV28 and TRBJ1-3; 10 bases line up with TRBD1. CDR3 size: 16 residues. Trimming cost V 3 bases and J 4 bases; bases outside gene matches: 6. Germline assignment: CDR1 MDHEN and CDR2 SYDVKM.